This passage covers 6 T cell receptor beta chains from one sample sequenced in a study of T cells in women clearing cervical HPV infection. The assay was immunoSEQ multiplex PCR, and TCRdb's table has in-frame clones only and misses some. Its listing shows approximately 35,000 clones. Sequenced input: blood buffy coat. The receptor source for this set is a woman between 18 and 70 years old with a cervical HPV16 infection that either progressed to CIN3+ or cleared (not recorded which).

As for this clone: The read finishes 3 residues shy of the CDR3 end, and the germline J gene is used to complete it. The chain has TRBV30 and TRBJ1-2; D is undetermined. This CDR3 has 11 amino acids. Germline values: CDR1 GTSNPN, CDR2 SVGIG (reference sequence). The CDR3 DNA, read in part, is TGTGCCTGGAGTCCAGGAGGAGGC. Amino acids: CAWSPGGG. The full CDR3 protein is CAWSPGGGYTF.

About this clone: The CDR3 goes on 3 residues after the read ends, and that part is filled in from the germline J gene. V gene TRBV28 combines with J gene TRBJ2-2; weak D call: TRBD1 (6 bases). V lost 7 bases to trimming and J lost 2 bases, with 14 bases between them. Germline CDR1 MDHEN, CDR2 SYDVKM. This CDR3 region has 15 residues. CDR3 DNA, as far as it was read: TGTGCCAGCATCACGGGACACCCAAACACCGGGGAG. This codes for CASITGHPNTGE. The whole CDR3 is CASITGHPNTGELFF.

Points on this clone: The CDR3 goes on 3 residues after the read ends, and that part is filled in from the germline J gene. The V gene is TRBV2, the J gene TRBJ2-3; TRBD2 agrees at 8 bases. Germline V CDR1 and CDR2: SNHLY, FYNNEI. CDR3 length: 17 residues. The J segment lost 2 bases and the V segment lost 7 bases, leaving 14 bases of the junction unmatched. CDR3 DNA, as far as it was read: TGTGCCAGCACCGCGCTCGATCTAGCGGGCGACACAGATACG. Residues: CASTALDLAGDTDT. The whole CDR3 sequence reads CASTALDLAGDTDTQYF.

Comment on this clone: The read terminates 3 residues ahead of where the CDR3 ends, so the germline J gene completes it. The chain combines TRBV7-7 with TRBJ1-2; TRBD1 is a possible D gene (5 bases). CDR3 length: 15 residues. The germline V gene has CDR1 SSHAT and CDR2 FNYEAQ (reference sequence). CDR3 protein: CASSLEAGENNDYTF. Incomplete CDR3 DNA: TGTGCCAGCAGCTTAGAAGCGGGGGAAAACAATGAC. Full variable domain (missing parts from reference TRBV7-7 and TRBJ1-2): GAGVSQSPRYKVTKRGQDVTLRCDPISSHATLYWYQQALGQGPEFLTYFNYEAQPDKSGLPSDRFSAERPEGSISTLTIQRTEQRDSAMYRCASSLEAGENNDYTFGSGTRLTVV.

With respect to this clone: The read terminates 3 residues ahead of where the CDR3 ends, so the germline J gene completes it. The genes are TRBV2 and TRBJ2-5, with D unresolved. Germline V gene lookup returns CDR1 SNHLY and CDR2 FYNNEI. V was shortened by 7 bases and J by 1 base, with 10 bases between the two germline ends. The CDR3 extends over 13 amino acids. The covered CDR3 bases are TGTGCCAGCACTCCACACGTCCAAGAGACC. This gives the protein CASTPHVQET. The full CDR3 protein reads CASTPHVQETQYF.

On this clone itself: The sequence runs out 3 residues before the end of the CDR3; the remainder is reconstructed from the germline J gene. The V gene is TRBV5-1, the J gene TRBJ2-1; D is unresolved. V dropped 4 bases and J dropped 1 base, with 9 bases sitting between them. This CDR3 has 14 residues. CDR1 is SGHRS, CDR2 YFSETQ, per germline. The sequenced CDR3 bases are TGCGCCAGCAGCGACCGGGTGTCCTACAATGAG. Amino acid sequence: CASSDRVSYNE. The entire CDR3 sequence reads CASSDRVSYNEQFF.